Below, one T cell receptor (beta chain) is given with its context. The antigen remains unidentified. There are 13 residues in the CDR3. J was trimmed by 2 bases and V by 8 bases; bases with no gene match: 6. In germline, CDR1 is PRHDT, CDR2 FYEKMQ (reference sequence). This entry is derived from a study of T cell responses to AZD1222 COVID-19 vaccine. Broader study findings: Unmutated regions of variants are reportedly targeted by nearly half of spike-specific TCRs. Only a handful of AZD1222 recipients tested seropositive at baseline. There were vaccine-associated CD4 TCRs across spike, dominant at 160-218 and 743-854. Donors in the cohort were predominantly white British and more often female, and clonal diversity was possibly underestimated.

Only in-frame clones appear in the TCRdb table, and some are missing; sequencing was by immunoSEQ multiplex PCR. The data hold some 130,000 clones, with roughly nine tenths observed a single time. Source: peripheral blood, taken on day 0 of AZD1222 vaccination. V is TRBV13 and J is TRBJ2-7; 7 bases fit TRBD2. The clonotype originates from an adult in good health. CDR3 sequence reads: CASGQGGTYEQYF. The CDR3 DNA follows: TGTGCCAGCGGGCAGGGAGGGACCTACGAGCAGTACTTC.